A single sample gave rise to the 31 T cell receptor beta chains below, sequenced in a study of CD8 T cells in Susac syndrome. cDNA came from about 0.51 to 1 ug RNA primed by random hexamers. TCRdb independently ran MiXCR on the immunoSEQ multiplex PCR reads; one entry per CDR3 protein. The repertoire has around 300,000 distinct CDR3 sequences, 92% of them found once; the top ten carry over 0.065%. Sequencing was done on a sample of CD4+ T cells from PBMCs. All receptors derive from a human donor with multiple sclerosis.

This clonotype was seen once. This chain joins TRBV2 and TRBJ2-1, with D perhaps TRBD1 or TRBD2 (5 bases each). The length of the CDR3 is 15 residues. Deletions cut 4 bases from V and 1 base from J, with 11 bases between. Germline CDR1 and CDR2: SNHLY and FYNNEI. CDR3 nucleotides: TGTGCCAGCAGTGGGGGACGTGCGTCCTACAATGAGCAGTTCTTC. This gives the protein CASSGGRASYNEQFF.

The chain has TRBV20-1 and TRBJ2-7; D perhaps matches TRBD2 (5 bases). V was trimmed by 0 bases and J by 0 bases, leaving 12 bases between them. This CDR3 is 15 amino acids long. Germline-derived CDR1 and CDR2 are DFQATT and SNEGSKA (reference sequence). CDR3 protein: CSARDPSPSSYEQYF. The DNA for the CDR3 is TGCAGTGCTAGAGATCCTAGCCCTAGCTCCTACGAGCAGTACTTC.

The V and J genes are TRBV7-2 and TRBJ2-1, with TRBD2 matching 7 bases. Germline V gene sequence: CDR1 SGHTA, CDR2 FQGNSA. The V gene end was trimmed by 3 bases and the J gene end by 9 bases; junction bases not matched to a gene: 2. CDR3 length: 12 residues. The CDR3 sequence is CASSLGGTEQFF. The CDR3 DNA reads TGTGCCAGCAGCTTGGGGGGGACTGAGCAGTTCTTC.

This chain connects TRBV12-3 or TRBV12-4 to TRBJ2-5, with TRBD2 matching 10 bases. After removal of 8 bases from V and 5 bases from J, the junction contained 14 bases not matched to a gene. The CDR3 length is 16 residues. The CDR3 DNA follows: TGTGCCAGCTGCCACCCTCGGACTAGCGGAAGGGAGACCCAGTACTTC. Translated, it gives CASCHPRTSGRETQYF.

This chain links TRBV7-2 with TRBJ2-5; 11 nucleotides match TRBD1. V gave up 5 bases and J gave up 2 bases; unmatched junction bases: 4. The CDR3 contains 15 residues. CDR1 SGHTA and CDR2 FQGNSA come from the germline V gene. CDR3 in DNA: TGTGCCAGCAGCGCCCGGGACAGGGGGCAAGAGACCCAGTACTTC. As protein: CASSARDRGQETQYF.

V gene TRBV7-2 combines with J gene TRBJ1-4; no definite D call. Germline V lookup: CDR1 SGHTA, CDR2 FQGNSA. The CDR3 is made up of 14 amino acids. V was shortened by 5 bases and J by 14 bases, with 21 bases between the two germline ends. CDR3 protein: CASSPPYGSYGLFF. The CDR3 DNA reads TGTGCCAGCAGCCCGCCCTATGGGTCCTACGGGCTGTTTTTT. The full variable domain, with the rest looked up from reference TRBV7-2 and TRBJ1-4, is GAGVSQSPSNKVTEKGKDVELRCDPISGHTALYWYRQSLGQGLEFLIYFQGNSAPDKSGLPSDRFSAERTGGSVSTLTIQRTQQEDSAVYLCASSPPYGSYGLFFGSGTQLSVL.

V is TRBV20-1 and J is TRBJ1-2, with no clear D. Germline V CDR1 and CDR2: DFQATT, SNEGSKA (reference sequence). Trimming took 4 bases from V and 1 from J, leaving 13 bases between them. The CDR3 sequence is 14 residues long. The CDR3 bases are TGCAGTGCTACCCGACCGCGCAATAACTATGGCTACACCTTC. Translation: CSATRPRNNYGYTF.

V usage is TRBV12-3 or TRBV12-4 and J usage is TRBJ1-4; TRBD1 matches 9 bases. The junction had 0 bases not matched to a gene; V was cut back by 4 bases and J by 6 bases. The CDR3 is made up of 13 amino acids. The CDR3 region is CASSWDRDEKLFF. In nucleotides, the CDR3 is TGTGCCAGCAGTTGGGACAGGGATGAAAAACTGTTTTTT.

The J gene is TRBJ1-1, the V gene TRBV19; perhaps TRBD1 as D (5 bases). The germline CDR1 and CDR2 sequences are LNHDA and SQIVND (reference sequence). The CDR3 loop spans 12 amino acids. With 3 bases removed from V and 8 bases from J, the gap between germline ends came to 10 bases. This CDR3 is CASSIGREEAFF. In DNA, the CDR3 is TGTGCCAGTAGTATCGGCAGGGAAGAAGCTTTCTTT.

V gene TRBV4-2 combines with J gene TRBJ2-5; TRBD2 aligns across 7 bases. J gave up 5 bases and V 1 base, and 10 bases lay outside the gene matches. The germline V gene has CDR1 LGHNA and CDR2 YNFKEQ. The CDR3 has 16 amino acids. The CDR3 here is CASSQGYSGVQETQYF. As DNA, the CDR3 is TGTGCCAGCAGCCAAGGATACAGCGGGGTCCAGGAGACCCAGTACTTC.

V and J are TRBV20-1 and TRBJ1-4; D gene uncertain. Germline V gene lookup returns CDR1 DFQATT and CDR2 SNEGSKA (reference sequence). With 5 bases removed from V and 2 bases from J, the gap between germline ends came to 9 bases. The CDR3 has 13 residues. The CDR3 is CSAWRVTNEKLFF. For the CDR3, the DNA is TGCAGTGCTTGGCGGGTGACTAATGAAAAACTGTTTTTT.

The J gene is TRBJ1-4, the V gene TRBV11-2; 7 nucleotides line up with TRBD1. Germline CDR1 SGHAT, CDR2 FQNNGV. The CDR3 consists of 15 residues. V shed 0 bases and J 7 bases; nucleotides not matched to a gene: 5. This chain's CDR3 is CASSLDGQVFEKLFF. In DNA, the CDR3 is TGTGCCAGCAGCTTAGATGGACAGGTTTTTGAAAAACTGTTTTTT.

Only a few counts were recorded for this clonotype. An end of the junction does not agree with germline; a read error may underlie this. The CDR3 DNA reads TGTGCCACTAGCAGGGGTGATAGGGATGGCTACACCTTC. Translated: CATSRGDRDGYTF. The chain couples TRBV15 to TRBJ1-2, with a tentative D call TRBD1 (6 bases). Germline V lookup: CDR1 LNHNV, CDR2 YYDKDF (reference sequence). There are 13 residues in the CDR3.

J is TRBJ2-2 and V is TRBV4-1, with 7 bases identical to TRBD2. Germline V lookup: CDR1 MGHRA, CDR2 YSYEKL. The CDR3 sequence is 18 residues long. V was pared by 2 bases and J by 0 bases, with 9 bases of the junction left unmatched. CDR3 sequence reads: CASSQRRLSGTNTGELFF. In DNA, the CDR3 is TGCGCCAGCAGCCAACGCCGCCTGAGCGGGACGAACACCGGGGAGCTGTTTTTT.

The genes are TRBV24-1 and TRBJ2-1; no clear D. Germline values: CDR1 KGHDR, CDR2 SFDVKD. V was shortened by 9 bases and J by 1 base, with 3 bases between the two germline ends. This CDR3 region has 11 residues. CDR3 sequence (DNA): TGTGCCACCGGGTCCTACAATGAGCAGTTCTTC. As protein: CATGSYNEQFF.

This clonotype is a singleton in its sample. This chain connects TRBV7-2 to TRBJ1-2; D is possibly TRBD1 (5 bases). From germline, CDR1 is SGHTA and CDR2 FQGNSA. This CDR3 has 14 amino acids. V was trimmed by 2 bases and J by 4 bases, leaving 11 bases between them. CDR3 protein: CASSLRDWGYGYTF. The DNA for the CDR3 is TGTGCCAGCAGCTTAAGGGACTGGGGCTATGGCTACACCTTC.

This clonotype was seen just once. V is TRBV7-3 and J is TRBJ2-1; 8 bases map to TRBD1. J was trimmed by 3 bases and V by 5 bases; bases with no gene match: 9. The germline CDR1 and CDR2 sequences are SGHTA and FQGTGA. The length of the CDR3 is 16 residues. CDR3 protein: CASSLKGQGGYNEQFF. The CDR3 DNA is TGTGCCAGCAGCCTCAAAGGACAGGGTGGCTACAATGAGCAGTTCTTC.

The rearrangement uses TRBV7-9 and TRBJ2-3; TRBD1 matches 9 bases. The CDR3 consists of 15 residues. J lost 4 bases, V lost 3 bases, and 5 bases had no gene match. Germline V gives CDR1 SEHNR, CDR2 FQNEAQ (reference sequence). CDR3 residues: CASSFQTGGADTQYF. In DNA, the CDR3 is TGTGCCAGCAGCTTCCAGACAGGGGGGGCAGATACGCAGTATTTT.

The chain joins TRBV2 to TRBJ1-1; D remains ambiguous. The CDR3 runs 13 residues. Trimming removed 9 bases at V and 11 bases at J, with 22 bases between. Germline-derived CDR1 and CDR2 are SNHLY and FYNNEI. The DNA of the CDR3 is TGTGCCAGTGGGATTTCAGAGGGAATGAAGGCTTTCTTT. This encodes CASGISEGMKAFF. Complete variable domain (other parts from reference TRBV2 and TRBJ1-1): EPEVTQTPSHQVTQMGQEVILRCVPISNHLYFYWYRQILGQKVEFLVSFYNNEISEKSEIFDDQFSVERPDGSNFTLKIRSTKLEDSAMYFCASGISEGMKAFFGQGTRLTVV.

The V gene is TRBV7-2, the J gene TRBJ2-3, with D uncertain. Germline CDR1 SGHTA, CDR2 FQGNSA. Trimming pared 1 base from V and 0 bases from J, leaving 17 bases between. The CDR3 totals 18 residues. The CDR3 coding sequence is TGTGCCAGCAGCTTAGGTCGCTTCCGGTTAGCTAGCACAGATACGCAGTATTTT. Translating gives CASSLGRFRLASTDTQYF.

The rearrangement uses TRBV20-1 and TRBJ2-1; 11 positions match TRBD2. Per the germline V gene, CDR1 is DFQATT and CDR2 is SNEGSKA (reference sequence). This CDR3 spans 15 amino acids. The junction had 11 bases not matched to a gene; V was cut back by 6 bases and J by 7 bases. The CDR3 loop reads CSAIGGLAVDNEQFF. CDR3 coding DNA: TGCAGTGCCATCGGGGGACTAGCGGTTGATAATGAGCAGTTCTTC.

On this clonotype: The junction does not match germline at one end; this may be a read error. The chain couples TRBV7-7 to TRBJ2-3, with unresolved D. Germline assignment: CDR1 SSHAT and CDR2 FNYEAQ (reference sequence). The CDR3 has 15 residues. CDR3 sequence: CASSFSAASTDTQYF. The DNA of the CDR3 is TGTGCTAGCAGCTTTTCGGCGGCTAGCACAGATACGCAGTATTTT.

The chain is built from TRBV7-2 and TRBJ1-1; D gene uncertain. The CDR3 length is 15 residues. The V gene's germline CDR1 is SGHTA and CDR2 FQGNSA. The V gene lost 5 bases and the J gene lost 0 bases, with 13 bases spanning the gap. The CDR3 nucleotides read TGTGCCAGCAGCAAACTCCTATCTTTGAACACTGAAGCTTTCTTT. Protein product: CASSKLLSLNTEAFF.

The chain links TRBV20-1 to TRBJ2-5; 8 nucleotides match TRBD2. The CDR3 covers 16 residues. From germline, CDR1 is DFQATT and CDR2 SNEGSKA (reference sequence). J was trimmed by 3 bases and V by 0 bases; bases with no gene match: 9. For the CDR3, the DNA is TGCAGTGCTAGAGATCACGGGGGGGCTATCAAAGAGACCCAGTACTTC. Its translation is CSARDHGGAIKETQYF.

The genes are TRBV6-1 and TRBJ2-4; D unresolved. Trimming cost V 6 bases and J 7 bases, with 13 bases left between them. The germline gives CDR1 MNHNS, CDR2 SASEGT. The length of the CDR3 is 13 residues. CDR3 coding DNA: TGTGCCAGCAGGGCCGTGGGTGAGAACATTCAGTACTTC. Protein sequence: CASRAVGENIQYF.

The chain links TRBV7-8 to TRBJ1-1; 8 nucleotides agree with TRBD1. With V trimmed by 5 bases and J by 11 bases, 7 bases remained unmatched. The CDR3 spans 12 residues. Germline lookup yields CDR1 SGHVS and CDR2 FQNEAQ. The CDR3 DNA reads as TGTGCCAGCAGCCCCCGGACAGGGCGTGCTTTCTTT. Translation: CASSPRTGRAFF.

The rearrangement joins TRBV7-9 to TRBJ1-4; possible D gene TRBD1, 5 bases. Per the germline V gene, CDR1 is SEHNR and CDR2 is FQNEAQ (reference sequence). The CDR3 sequence is 19 residues long. The V and J ends lost 4 bases and 1 base respectively, with 22 bases between them. The CDR3 sequence is CASSSEGWGPGGTNEKLFF. CDR3 DNA: TGTGCCAGCAGCTCTGAAGGATGGGGACCAGGCGGAACTAATGAAAAACTGTTTTTT.

The genes are TRBV6-5 and TRBJ1-1; weak D call: TRBD1 (6 bases). This CDR3 is built from 16 residues. The ends were cut back, 4 bases at V and 3 bases at J, with 18 bases in the middle. The germline gives CDR1 MNHEY, CDR2 SVGAGI. The chain's CDR3 is CASSSPPGRGDTEAFF. The CDR3 DNA reads as TGTGCCAGCAGTTCCCCCCCGGGCAGGGGAGACACTGAAGCTTTCTTT.

The chain employs TRBV3-1 and TRBJ1-1; TRBD1 is a possible D gene (6 bases). Germline CDR1 reads LGHDT; CDR2 reads YNNKEL (reference sequence). The V end was cut by 3 bases, the J end by 1 base, with 9 bases between. There are 14 residues in the CDR3. The CDR3 DNA reads as TGTGCCAGCAGCCAGGGACATAAGAACACTGAAGCTTTCTTT. It codes for CASSQGHKNTEAFF.

The V call is TRBV4-2, the J call TRBJ2-5; TRBD2 matches 9 bases. Germline V gives CDR1 LGHNA, CDR2 YNFKEQ. V lost 1 base to trimming and J lost 4 bases; unmatched junction nucleotides: 7. The CDR3 loop spans 16 amino acids. This CDR3 is CASSQGLAEEGETQYF. The CDR3 DNA reads as TGTGCCAGCAGCCAAGGACTAGCGGAGGAGGGAGAGACCCAGTACTTC.

This sequence joins TRBV2 and TRBJ2-1; TRBD2 matches at 14 bases. J lost 3 bases, V lost 6 bases, and 7 bases had no gene match. This CDR3 is 17 amino acids long. Germline CDR1 and CDR2: SNHLY and FYNNEI. CDR3 protein: CASRERLAGGLYNEQFF. CDR3 DNA: TGTGCCAGCAGAGAAAGACTAGCGGGGGGGCTCTACAATGAGCAGTTCTTC.